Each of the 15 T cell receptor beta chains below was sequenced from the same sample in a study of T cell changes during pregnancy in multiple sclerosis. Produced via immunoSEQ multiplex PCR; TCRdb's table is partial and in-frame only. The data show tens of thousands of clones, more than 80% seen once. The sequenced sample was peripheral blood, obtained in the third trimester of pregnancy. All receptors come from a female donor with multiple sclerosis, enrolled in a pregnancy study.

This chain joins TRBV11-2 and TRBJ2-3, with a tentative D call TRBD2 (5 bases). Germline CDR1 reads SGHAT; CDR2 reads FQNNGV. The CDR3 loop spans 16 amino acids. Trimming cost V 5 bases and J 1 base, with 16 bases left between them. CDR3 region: CASSPGRWERTDTQYF. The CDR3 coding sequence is TGTGCCAGCAGCCCGGGCCGATGGGAGCGCACAGATACGCAGTATTTT.

The CDR3 spells CASSGPGDRGLINSYEQYF. CDR3 DNA sequence: TGCGCCAGCAGCGGCCCAGGGGACAGGGGACTAATTAACTCCTACGAGCAGTACTTC. The V call is TRBV5-1, the J call TRBJ2-7; 10 nucleotides line up with TRBD1. The CDR3 contains 19 residues. The trim removed 4 bases at V and 0 bases at J, leaving 16 bases unmatched. Per germline, CDR1 SGHRS and CDR2 YFSETQ.

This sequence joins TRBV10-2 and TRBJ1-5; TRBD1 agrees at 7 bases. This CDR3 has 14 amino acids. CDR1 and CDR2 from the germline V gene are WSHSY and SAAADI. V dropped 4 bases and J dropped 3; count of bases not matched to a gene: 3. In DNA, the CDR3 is TGCGCCAGCAGTGTCACAGGGGCCAATCAGCCCCAGCATTTT. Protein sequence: CASSVTGANQPQHF.

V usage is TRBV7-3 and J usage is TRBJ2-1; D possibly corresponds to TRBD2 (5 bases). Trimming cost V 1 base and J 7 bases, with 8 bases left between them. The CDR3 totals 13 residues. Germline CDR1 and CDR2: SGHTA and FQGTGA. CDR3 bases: TGTGCCAGCAGCTTAATGGCGGGTAATGAGCAGTTCTTC. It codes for CASSLMAGNEQFF.

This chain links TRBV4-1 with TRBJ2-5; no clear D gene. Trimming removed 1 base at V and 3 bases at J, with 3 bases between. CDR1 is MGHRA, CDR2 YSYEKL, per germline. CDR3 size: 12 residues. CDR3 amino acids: CASSQAEETQYF. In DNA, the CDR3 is TGCGCCAGCAGCCAAGCAGAAGAGACCCAGTACTTC.

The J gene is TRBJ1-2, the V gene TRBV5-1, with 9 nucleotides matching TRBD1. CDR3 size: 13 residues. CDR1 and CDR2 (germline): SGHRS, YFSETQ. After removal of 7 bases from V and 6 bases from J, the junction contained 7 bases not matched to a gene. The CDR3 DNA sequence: TGCGCCAGCGAGACGGGACAGGGCCATGGCTACACCTTC. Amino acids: CASETGQGHGYTF. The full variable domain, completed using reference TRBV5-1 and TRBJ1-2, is KAGVTQTPRYLIKTRGQQVTLSCSPISGHRSVSWYQQTPGQGLQFLFEYFSETQRNKGNFPGRFSGRQFSNSRSEMNVSTLELGDSALYLCASETGQGHGYTFGSGTRLTVV.

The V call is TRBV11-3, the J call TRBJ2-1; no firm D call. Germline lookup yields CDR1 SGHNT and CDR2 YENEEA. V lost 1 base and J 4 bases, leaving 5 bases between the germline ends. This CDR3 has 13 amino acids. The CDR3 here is CASSLGQYNEQFF. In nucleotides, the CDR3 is TGTGCCAGCAGCTTAGGCCAGTACAATGAGCAGTTCTTC.

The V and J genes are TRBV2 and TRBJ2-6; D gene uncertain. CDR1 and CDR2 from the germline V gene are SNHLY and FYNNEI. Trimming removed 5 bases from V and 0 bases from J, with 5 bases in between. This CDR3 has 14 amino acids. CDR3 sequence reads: CASSPSSGANVLTF. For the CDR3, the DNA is TGTGCCAGCAGTCCCAGCTCTGGGGCCAACGTCCTGACTTTC. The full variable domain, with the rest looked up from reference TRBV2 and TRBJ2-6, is EPEVTQTPSHQVTQMGQEVILRCVPISNHLYFYWYRQILGQKVEFLVSFYNNEISEKSEIFDDQFSVERPDGSNFTLKIRSTKLEDSAMYFCASSPSSGANVLTFGAGSRLTVL.

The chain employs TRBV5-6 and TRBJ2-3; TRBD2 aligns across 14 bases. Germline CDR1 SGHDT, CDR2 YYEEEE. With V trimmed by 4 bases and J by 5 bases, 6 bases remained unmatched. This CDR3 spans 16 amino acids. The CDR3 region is CASSLGLAGDGDTQYF. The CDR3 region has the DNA TGTGCCAGCAGCCTGGGACTAGCGGGAGATGGAGATACGCAGTATTTT.

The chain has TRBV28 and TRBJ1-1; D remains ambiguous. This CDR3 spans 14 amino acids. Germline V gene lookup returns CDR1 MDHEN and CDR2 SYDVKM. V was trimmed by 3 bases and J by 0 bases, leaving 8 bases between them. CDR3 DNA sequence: TGTGCCAGCAGTTTTTTGGGCTTGAACACTGAAGCTTTCTTT. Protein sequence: CASSFLGLNTEAFF.

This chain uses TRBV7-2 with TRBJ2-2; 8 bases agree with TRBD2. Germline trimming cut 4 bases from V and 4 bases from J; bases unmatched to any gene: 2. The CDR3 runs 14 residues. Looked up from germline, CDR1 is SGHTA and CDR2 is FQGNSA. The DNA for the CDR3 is TGTGCCAGCAGCTCCCTAGCGGGCACCGGGGAGCTGTTTTTT. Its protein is CASSSLAGTGELFF. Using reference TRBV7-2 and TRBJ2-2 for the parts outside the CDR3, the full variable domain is GAGVSQSPSNKVTEKGKDVELRCDPISGHTALYWYRQSLGQGLEFLIYFQGNSAPDKSGLPSDRFSAERTGGSVSTLTIQRTQQEDSAVYLCASSSLAGTGELFFGEGSRLTVL.

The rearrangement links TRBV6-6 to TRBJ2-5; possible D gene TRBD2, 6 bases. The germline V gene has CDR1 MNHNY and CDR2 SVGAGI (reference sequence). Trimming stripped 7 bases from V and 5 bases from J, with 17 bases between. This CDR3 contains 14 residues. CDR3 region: CASTDAGSMETQYF. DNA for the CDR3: TGTGCCAGCACTGACGCGGGATCGATGGAGACCCAGTACTTC.

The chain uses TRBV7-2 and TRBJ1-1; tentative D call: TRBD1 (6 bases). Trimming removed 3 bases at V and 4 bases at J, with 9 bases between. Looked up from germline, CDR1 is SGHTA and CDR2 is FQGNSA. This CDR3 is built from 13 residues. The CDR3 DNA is TGTGCCAGCAGCTTCGCAGGGGCCACTGAAGCTTTCTTT. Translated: CASSFAGATEAFF.

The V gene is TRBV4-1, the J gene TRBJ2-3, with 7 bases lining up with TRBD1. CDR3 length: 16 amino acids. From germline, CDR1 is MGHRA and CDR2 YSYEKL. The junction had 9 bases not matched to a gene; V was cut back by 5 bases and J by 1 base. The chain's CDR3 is CASSDTGARRTDTQYF. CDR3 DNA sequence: TGCGCCAGCAGCGACACAGGGGCCCGCCGCACAGATACGCAGTATTTT.

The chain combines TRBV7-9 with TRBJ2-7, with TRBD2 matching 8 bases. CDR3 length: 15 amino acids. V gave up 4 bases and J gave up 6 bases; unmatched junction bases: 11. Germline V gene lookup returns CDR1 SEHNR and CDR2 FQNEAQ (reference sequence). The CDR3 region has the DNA TGTGCCAGCAGCTATAGGAGCGGGAGTTCGGGCGAGCAGTACTTC. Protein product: CASSYRSGSSGEQYF.